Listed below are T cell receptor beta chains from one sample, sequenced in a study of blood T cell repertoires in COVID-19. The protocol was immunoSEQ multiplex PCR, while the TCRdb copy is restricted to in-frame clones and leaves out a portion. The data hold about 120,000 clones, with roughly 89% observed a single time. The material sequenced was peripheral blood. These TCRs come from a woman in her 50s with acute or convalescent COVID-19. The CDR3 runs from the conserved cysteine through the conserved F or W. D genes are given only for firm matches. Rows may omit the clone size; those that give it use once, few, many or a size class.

CDR3 DNA: TGTGCCAGCCAACAGTATATCGGTTTAGTAGACAGCGGCTACACCTTC; CDR3 protein: CASQQYIGLVDSGYTF; D gene: .; J gene: TRBJ1-2; V gene: TRBV19; clone size: .
CDR3 DNA: TGTGCCAGCAGCCAATTAGGGGACACTGAAGCTTTCTTT; CDR3 protein: CASSQLGDTEAFF; D gene: .; J gene: TRBJ1-1; V gene: TRBV3-1/TRBV3-2; clone size: .
CDR3 DNA: TGTGCCAGTAGGGACAGTTCCTCTGGAAACACCATATATTTT; CDR3 protein: CASRDSSSGNTIYF; D gene: .; J gene: TRBJ1-3; V gene: TRBV19; clone size: .
CDR3 DNA: TGCAGCGTTTCTCGGGCTCGGGACTTGGGGGAGCAGTACTTC; CDR3 protein: CSVSRARDLGEQYF; D gene: .; J gene: TRBJ2-7; V gene: TRBV29-1; clone size: .
CDR3 DNA: TGCAGCGTTGGTAGGGACTACCAAGAGACCCAGTACTTC; CDR3 protein: CSVGRDYQETQYF; D gene: .; J gene: TRBJ2-5; V gene: TRBV29-1; clone size: .
CDR3 DNA: TGTGCCAGCACTTTACTAGCCAAAAACATTCAGTACTTC; CDR3 protein: CASTLLAKNIQYF; D gene: .; J gene: TRBJ2-4; V gene: TRBV2; clone size: .
CDR3 DNA: TGTGCCAGCAGCCCCCGGGGTCCCGGGGAGCTGTTTTTT; CDR3 protein: CASSPRGPGELFF; D gene: .; J gene: TRBJ2-2; V gene: TRBV11-2; clone size: .
CDR3 DNA: TGTGCCAGCAGCGCCAGTCTAATAGCGGGAGTTGGGCAGTTCTTC; CDR3 protein: CASSASLIAGVGQFF; D gene: TRBD2; J gene: TRBJ2-1; V gene: TRBV11-2; clone size: .
CDR3 DNA: TGCGCCAGCAGCCAAGATCTCGCGGGGGGCACTGAAGCTTTCTTT; CDR3 protein: CASSQDLAGGTEAFF; D gene: .; J gene: TRBJ1-1; V gene: TRBV4-1; clone size: .
CDR3 DNA: TGTGCCTGGACGATTTCAGGGGTCGGCTACACCTTC; CDR3 protein: CAWTISGVGYTF; D gene: .; J gene: TRBJ1-2; V gene: TRBV30; clone size: .
CDR3 DNA: TGTGCCAGCAGCTCTGAACTGGACTATGGCTACACCTTC; CDR3 protein: CASSSELDYGYTF; D gene: .; J gene: TRBJ1-2; V gene: TRBV11-3; clone size: .
CDR3 DNA: TGTGCCAGTAGTACACGTCGGGGGACCATATATTTT; CDR3 protein: CASSTRRGTIYF; D gene: .; J gene: TRBJ1-3; V gene: TRBV19; clone size: .
CDR3 DNA: TGTGCCAGCAGTGAAGAGTTCACAGTGAATCAGCCCCAGCATTTT; CDR3 protein: CASSEEFTVNQPQHF; D gene: .; J gene: TRBJ1-5; V gene: TRBV6-1; clone size: few
CDR3 DNA: TGTGCCAGCAGAATTGCCGGGAACACTGAAGCTTTCTTT; CDR3 protein: CASRIAGNTEAFF; D gene: .; J gene: TRBJ1-1; V gene: TRBV2; clone size: .
CDR3 DNA: TGTGCCAGCAGTTCCGAATCGACAGCCACAGATACGCAGTATTTT; CDR3 protein: CASSSESTATDTQYF; D gene: .; J gene: TRBJ2-3; V gene: TRBV27; clone size: .
CDR3 DNA: TGTGCCAGCAGCCAATCTAGCGGTCTTTCCTACGAGCAGTACTTC; CDR3 protein: CASSQSSGLSYEQYF; D gene: TRBD2; J gene: TRBJ2-7; V gene: TRBV3-1/TRBV3-2; clone size: few
CDR3 DNA: TGTGCCAGTAGTACCCGACGGGGGGGGCATAGCAATCAGCCCCAGCATTTT; CDR3 protein: CASSTRRGGHSNQPQHF; D gene: .; J gene: TRBJ1-5; V gene: TRBV19; clone size: once
CDR3 DNA: TGTGCCATCAGTGGGGGGGATCTCCTGGTCTACGAGCAGTACTTC; CDR3 protein: CAISGGDLLVYEQYF; D gene: .; J gene: TRBJ2-7; V gene: TRBV10-3; clone size: once
CDR3 DNA: TGTGCCAGCAGTGCGGACAGTGAAGCTTTCTTT; CDR3 protein: CASSADSEAFF; D gene: .; J gene: TRBJ1-1; V gene: TRBV2; clone size: .
CDR3 DNA: TGTGCCAGCAGCTTATTGGTGTGGGGACAGAACACTGAAGCTTTCTTT; CDR3 protein: CASSLLVWGQNTEAFF; D gene: .; J gene: TRBJ1-1; V gene: TRBV7-8; clone size: .
CDR3 DNA: TGTGCCAGCAGCCAACCCCGTTGGGGAGATGAAGCTTTCTTT; CDR3 protein: CASSQPRWGDEAFF; D gene: .; J gene: TRBJ1-1; V gene: TRBV14; clone size: .
CDR3 DNA: TGTGCCAGCAGAGAGTCAGGGGGCGTGAACACTGAAGCTTTCTTT; CDR3 protein: CASRESGGVNTEAFF; D gene: TRBD1; J gene: TRBJ1-1; V gene: TRBV7-9; clone size: .
CDR3 DNA: TGTGCCAGTAGCCCGGGCCGGGGGGCACGGGGAAACACCATATATTTT; CDR3 protein: CASSPGRGARGNTIYF; D gene: .; J gene: TRBJ1-3; V gene: TRBV19; clone size: .
CDR3 DNA: TGTGCCAGCAGTTACTCGAGTACAGGGAACACTGAAGCTTTCTTT; CDR3 protein: CASSYSSTGNTEAFF; D gene: .; J gene: TRBJ1-1; V gene: TRBV6-5; clone size: .
CDR3 DNA: TGCGCCAGCAGCAGGACAGGGATCTCTGGAAACACCATATATTTT; CDR3 protein: CASSRTGISGNTIYF; D gene: TRBD1; J gene: TRBJ1-3; V gene: TRBV5-1; clone size: few
CDR3 DNA: TGTGCCAGCAGTTGGCAGGGATTATTCCAAGAGACCCAGTACTTC; CDR3 protein: CASSWQGLFQETQYF; D gene: .; J gene: TRBJ2-5; V gene: TRBV27; clone size: .